Listed below are T cell receptor beta chains from one sample, sequenced in a study of T cells in Graves' hyperthyroidism and ophthalmopathy. TCRdb re-called the multiplex PCR reads with MiXCR, one entry per CDR3 protein. The top ten hold about 3.5% of the sample, which has around 600,000 distinct CDR3 sequences, approximately 15% seen once. The specimen was blood. These receptors all stem from a woman between 35 and 50 years old with Graves' ophthalmopathy. The CDR3 runs from the conserved cysteine through the conserved F or W. A D gene is named only where the DNA matches it firmly. Clone size is shown for a subset of rows, as once, few, many or a class of expanded clone.

D gene	clone size	V gene	J gene	CDR3 DNA	CDR3 protein
TRBD2	-	TRBV24-1	TRBJ2-3	TGTGCCACCAGTGTCCCGGGAGGGTACACAGATACGCAGTATTTT	CATSVPGGYTDTQYF
-	many	TRBV2	TRBJ2-6	TGTGCCAGCAGTACCCCCTCTGGGGCCAACGTCCTGACTTTC	CASSTPSGANVLTF
TRBD2	many	TRBV28	TRBJ2-7	TGTGCCAGCAGACCCGGGACTAGTAAGGACGAGCAGTACTTC	CASRPGTSKDEQYF
-	many	TRBV5-1	TRBJ2-2	TGCGCCAGCAGACAGGGCAGCGGGGAGCTGTTTTTT	CASRQGSGELFF
-	few	TRBV19	TRBJ1-5	TGTGACCAGCCAAGAGGTAGCAATCAGCCCCAGCATTTT	CDQPRGSNQPQHF
-	many	TRBV28	TRBJ2-2	TGTGCCAGCCAGGGGTCGACCCGCGGCGGGGAGCTGTTTTTT	CASQGSTRGGELFF
TRBD2	-	TRBV20-1	TRBJ2-3	TGCAGTGGGGCCCGGACTAGCGGAGCAGATACGCAGTATTTT	CSGARTSGADTQYF
-	-	TRBV20-1	TRBJ1-5	TGCAGTGCCCCAGCAGGGGCGAGCAATCAGCCCCAGCATTTT	CSAPAGASNQPQHF
-	-	TRBV12-3/TRBV12-4	TRBJ2-6	TGTGCCAGCAGCTGCTTAATGGGTCTCTCTGGGGCCAACGTCCTGACTTTC	CASSCLMGLSGANVLTF
-	many	TRBV5-1	TRBJ2-1	TGCGCCAGCAGCTTGGTGCGCGGGATGAACAATGAGCAGTTCTTC	CASSLVRGMNNEQFF
TRBD1	-	TRBV18	TRBJ2-2	TGTGCCAGCTCACCAACTTCGAACAGGGGGAACACCGGGGAGCTGTTTTTT	CASSPTSNRGNTGELFF
-	many	TRBV10-3	TRBJ2-5	TGTGCCATCAGTAACGGGGATCTTGACATCGGGACCCAGTACTTC	CAISNGDLDIGTQYF
-	few	TRBV18	TRBJ1-3	TGTGCCAGCTCACCAAGGGACACCGTCTCTGGAAACACCATATATTTT	CASSPRDTVSGNTIYF
-	many	TRBV18	TRBJ1-2	TGTGCCAGCTCACCAGACAACTATGGCTACACCTTC	CASSPDNYGYTF
TRBD2	-	TRBV4-1	TRBJ2-1	TGCGCCAGCAGCCAAGATGCGGCTAGCGGGTTTTCCTACAATGAGCAGTTCTTC	CASSQDAASGFSYNEQFF
-	-	TRBV13	TRBJ2-1	TGTGCCAGCAGCTTAGGAGGGGTGTTTCACAATGAGCAGTTCTTC	CASSLGGVFHNEQFF
-	many	TRBV2	TRBJ2-5	TGTGCCAGCAGTGAAGCACTCCCCTACCAAGAGACCCAGTACTTC	CASSEALPYQETQYF
TRBD2	many	TRBV7-2	TRBJ2-5	TGTGCCAGCAGCTTCAGCGGGAGTTTCAAACCGAGGTCTCAGTACTTC	CASSFSGSFKPRSQYF
TRBD1	-	TRBV7-9	TRBJ2-6	TGTGCCAGCAGCCCTGACAGGGGGCTCTCGGGGGCCAACGTCCTGACTTTC	CASSPDRGLSGANVLTF
TRBD1	-	TRBV12-3/TRBV12-4	TRBJ1-4	TGTGCCAGCAGCCCCAGCGGGACAGGGGGTGAAAAACTGTTTTTT	CASSPSGTGGEKLFF
TRBD1	many	TRBV6-2/TRBV6-3	TRBJ1-1	TGTGCCAGCAGGGAGACAGGGACTATTATGAACACTGAAGCTTTCTTT	CASRETGTIMNTEAFF
-	many	TRBV11-2	TRBJ2-1	TGTGCCAGCAGCTTAGGGGATCCCTACAATGAGCAGTTCTTC	CASSLGDPYNEQFF
-	-	TRBV27	TRBJ2-7	TGTGCCAGCAGACGGGGGCCTTCCTACGAGCAGTACTTC	CASRRGPSYEQYF
-	many	TRBV11-1	TRBJ2-1	TGTGCCAGCAGCCCATGGCAGGGGCCAGCCTACAATGAGCAGTTCTTC	CASSPWQGPAYNEQFF
TRBD1	-	TRBV10-3	TRBJ2-5	TGTGCCATCAGTGAGCGAGGGACAGGGGTTCGAGAGACCCAGTACTTC	CAISERGTGVRETQYF
-	few	TRBV7-2	TRBJ1-3	TGTGCCAGCAGCTTAGCTTTCCAGAGCTCTGGAAACACCATATATTTT	CASSLAFQSSGNTIYF
TRBD1	-	TRBV30	TRBJ1-6	TGTGCCTGGAGTCAACAGGGGGATTCACCCCTCCACTTT	CAWSQQGDSPLHF
TRBD1	many	TRBV3-1	TRBJ1-3	TGTGCCAGCAGTCAGGACAGGGGCAGGGACACCATATATTTT	CASSQDRGRDTIYF
-	-	TRBV30	TRBJ2-3	TGTGCCCAGGGTTCCGGGATGGGGATAGATACGCAGTATTTT	CAQGSGMGIDTQYF
TRBD2	few	TRBV7-9	TRBJ2-7	TGTGCCAGCAGCCAACGGACTAGCGGATACGAGCAGTACTTC	CASSQRTSGYEQYF
-	-	TRBV18	TRBJ2-2	TGTGCCAGCTCACCACCGTATCAGGGCGACGGGGAGCTGTTTTTT	CASSPPYQGDGELFF
-	-	TRBV27	TRBJ2-7	TGTGCCAGCCGAAATGCTCTTCTTGGCTCCTACGAGCAGTACTTC	CASRNALLGSYEQYF
-	few	TRBV27	TRBJ2-6	TGTGCCAGCAGTTTTCGGGCTGGGGCCAACGTCCTGACTTTC	CASSFRAGANVLTF
TRBD1	-	TRBV3-1	TRBJ2-7	TGTGCCAGTGCCACCCTCGGGACAGGGCCTCGAGAGCAGTACTTC	CASATLGTGPREQYF
TRBD1	-	TRBV7-3	TRBJ2-2	TGTGCCAGCAGCTTAAACCCGACAGGGGTTAACACCGGGGAGCTGTTTTTT	CASSLNPTGVNTGELFF
-	many	TRBV11-2	TRBJ2-2	TGTGCCAGCAGCTCCTTCCACTCGAACACCGGGGAGCTGTTTTTT	CASSSFHSNTGELFF
-	-	TRBV15	TRBJ1-2	TGTGCCACCAGCAGAGATCTTGGAGGGATTGGCTACACCTTC	CATSRDLGGIGYTF
TRBD2	-	TRBV28	TRBJ2-1	TGTGCCAGCAGTTTGGGGAGTAGCGGGCCTGATGGTGAGCAGTTCTTC	CASSLGSSGPDGEQFF
-	-	TRBV7-9	TRBJ2-1	TGTGCCAGCACAACACAGGCCGGCAATGAGCAGTTCTTC	CASTTQAGNEQFF
-	many	TRBV11-2	TRBJ2-1	TGTGCCAGCAGCTTAGATCCGGAGGGGAGCTCCTACAATGAGCAGTTCTTC	CASSLDPEGSSYNEQFF
TRBD2	-	TRBV5-1	TRBJ2-1	TGCGCCAGCAGCGAAACCGGGACTAGTAAGGGCGATGAGCAGTTCTTC	CASSETGTSKGDEQFF
-	-	TRBV11-3	TRBJ2-2	TGTGCCAGCAGCTTCACTAGTGCCCTAGACACCGGGGAGCTGTTTTTT	CASSFTSALDTGELFF
-	few	TRBV5-1	TRBJ2-1	TGCGCCAGCAGCTGGGGCGTGGCTGGGTCTTACAATGAGCAGTTCTTC	CASSWGVAGSYNEQFF
-	few	TRBV11-3	TRBJ2-1	TGTGCCAGCAGCTTACAGGACGGTGAGCAGTTCTTC	CASSLQDGEQFF
-	few	TRBV19	TRBJ1-2	TGTGCCAGTAGTATAGCCCCGGTCCAAGGCTACACCTTC	CASSIAPVQGYTF
-	few	TRBV12-3/TRBV12-4	TRBJ2-3	TGTGCCAGCAGTTTAGGGCAGCCCCCGCCGGGTACGCAGTATTTT	CASSLGQPPPGTQYF
-	few	TRBV18	TRBJ2-3	TGTGCCAGCTCGCTAAATAGCGGTCAACGCGATACGCAGTATTTT	CASSLNSGQRDTQYF
-	-	TRBV12-5	TRBJ1-1	TGTGCTAGTGGCTCACCGGACACGGAGTCCGAAGCTTTCTTT	CASGSPDTESEAFF
-	many	TRBV12-3/TRBV12-4	TRBJ1-1	TGTGCCAGCAGTTTTAGGAGGGAGACTGAAGCTTTCTTT	CASSFRRETEAFF
-	-	TRBV7-3	TRBJ2-1	TGTGCCAGCAGCTTAACACCTATAAACAATGAGCAGTTCTTC	CASSLTPINNEQFF
TRBD1	-	TRBV18	TRBJ2-7	TGTGCCAGCTCACTCCGGGACAGGGCGGGCTACGAGCAGTACTTC	CASSLRDRAGYEQYF
-	-	TRBV5-1	TRBJ1-5	TGCGCCAGCAGCTTGGGTTTCGGGGGGGCTAGCAATCAGCCCCAGCATTTT	CASSLGFGGASNQPQHF
-	-	TRBV7-8	TRBJ2-7	TGTGCCAGCAGCTTGCAGAGCGCCGGGTCCTCCTACGAGCAGTACTTC	CASSLQSAGSSYEQYF
-	many	TRBV12-3/TRBV12-4	TRBJ2-3	TGTGCCAGCAGTCTATCGCTGGGCGGCAACACAGATACGCAGTATTTT	CASSLSLGGNTDTQYF